Listed below are T cell receptor beta chains from one sample, sequenced in a study of human T cells and chemical hapten exposure. TCRdb re-called the RACE reads with MiXCR, one entry per CDR3 protein. The table has some 90,000 distinct CDR3 sequences, about an eighth seen once. The material sequenced was whole blood, taken in connection with sensitization to the hapten diphenylcyclopropenone (DPC). The source is a woman in her thirties or forties with alopecia areata. Some clones in this sample may be carry-over from other donors' samples. CDR3s include the opening cysteine and the closing phenylalanine or tryptophan. D genes are given only for firm matches. Clone size is given for some rows only: seen once, a few or many times, or a class if the clone is expanded.

clone size: few
J gene: TRBJ1-4
D gene: .
V gene: TRBV4-3
CDR3 DNA: TGCGCCAGCAGGTCAACAGGGAGCGAAAAACTGTTTTTT
CDR3 protein: CASRSTGSEKLFF

clone size: many
J gene: TRBJ1-2
D gene: .
V gene: TRBV5-4
CDR3 DNA: TGTGCCAGCAGCTTGGACCCCCTGGATGGCAGCTATGGCTACACCTTC
CDR3 protein: CASSLDPLDGSYGYTF

clone size: many
J gene: TRBJ2-7
D gene: TRBD2
V gene: TRBV4-2
CDR3 DNA: TGTGCCAGCAGCCAACCAGGACTAGCGGGGGCCTACGAGCAGTACTTC
CDR3 protein: CASSQPGLAGAYEQYF

clone size: many
J gene: TRBJ2-5
D gene: .
V gene: TRBV6-2/TRBV6-3
CDR3 DNA: TGTGCCAGCAGTGGACTGTCTCTTGGGAAGACCCAGTACTTC
CDR3 protein: CASSGLSLGKTQYF

clone size: few
J gene: TRBJ1-2
D gene: .
V gene: TRBV18
CDR3 DNA: TGTGCCAGCTCACCGGGTGGAGGGGACTTGAACTATGGCTACACCTTC
CDR3 protein: CASSPGGGDLNYGYTF

clone size: few
J gene: TRBJ1-5
D gene: TRBD1
V gene: TRBV6-2/TRBV6-3
CDR3 DNA: TGTGCCAGCAGTTACCTACAGGGGGCCAGGCAGCCCCAGCATTTT
CDR3 protein: CASSYLQGARQPQHF

clone size: many
J gene: TRBJ2-1
D gene: TRBD2
V gene: TRBV29-1
CDR3 DNA: TGCAGCGTTGATGGAAGCGGGGCGGGGAATGAGCAGTTCTTC
CDR3 protein: CSVDGSGAGNEQFF

clone size: many
J gene: TRBJ2-2
D gene: .
V gene: TRBV6-5
CDR3 DNA: TGTGCCAGCAGTTACTCGAACACCGGGGAGCTGTTTTTT
CDR3 protein: CASSYSNTGELFF

clone size: few
J gene: TRBJ1-6
D gene: .
V gene: TRBV4-2
CDR3 DNA: TGTGCCAGCAGCCAAGTGGGACGGCTGAATAATTCACCCCTCCACTTT
CDR3 protein: CASSQVGRLNNSPLHF

clone size: .
J gene: TRBJ1-5
D gene: TRBD1
V gene: TRBV5-1
CDR3 DNA: TGCGCCAGCTACAGGGGCGCCGACCCTTGGAGCAATCAGCCCCAGCATTTT
CDR3 protein: CASYRGADPWSNQPQHF

clone size: many
J gene: TRBJ1-1
D gene: .
V gene: TRBV25-1
CDR3 DNA: TGTGCCAGCAGTGAACTTCACGAACGGGGGAACGCTGAAGCTTTCTTT
CDR3 protein: CASSELHERGNAEAFF

clone size: many
J gene: TRBJ2-3
D gene: TRBD1
V gene: TRBV5-1
CDR3 DNA: TGCGCCAGCAGCTTGCCGAGACCGGGACAGGGAGAGGGGTTTTTATCAGATACGCAGTATTTT
CDR3 protein: CASSLPRPGQGEGFLSDTQYF

clone size: few
J gene: TRBJ1-1
D gene: .
V gene: TRBV7-9
CDR3 DNA: TGTGCCAGCAGCCCCCGAAGGGTAGCCACTGAAGCTTTCTTT
CDR3 protein: CASSPRRVATEAFF

clone size: few
J gene: TRBJ2-1
D gene: TRBD2
V gene: TRBV6-1
CDR3 DNA: TGTGCCAGCAGCCCTTCGGCGGGAGGTCGCGAGCAGTTCTTC
CDR3 protein: CASSPSAGGREQFF

clone size: .
J gene: TRBJ2-3
D gene: TRBD2
V gene: TRBV28
CDR3 DNA: TGTGCCAGCATTGAATCTGCGGGGGGTGGGGATACGCAGTATTTT
CDR3 protein: CASIESAGGGDTQYF

clone size: .
J gene: TRBJ1-1
D gene: TRBD1
V gene: TRBV5-5
CDR3 DNA: TGTGCCAGCAGCGGTCCTACCGACAGGGGGGGACGGGCTGAAGCTTTCTTT
CDR3 protein: CASSGPTDRGGRAEAFF